This record concerns one T cell receptor (beta chain) sequence. Antigen unknown. The data are from a study of shared clonotypes between healthy human individuals. At a deep level, the assay was run. The protocol was immunoSEQ multiplex PCR, while the TCRdb copy is restricted to in-frame clones and leaves out a portion. The table shows roughly 1.4 million clones, with around 98.5% occurring only once. Study results and limitations: In contrast to clonotypes shared by all four donors, non-shared clonotypes had lower generation probabilities.

Germline V gene sequence: CDR1 SGHDT, CDR2 YYEEEE. This CDR3 has 19 residues. Trimming pared 0 bases from V and 0 bases from J, leaving 16 bases between. The gene calls are TRBV5-6 and TRBJ2-6, with a weak D call TRBD2 (6 bases). The sequenced sample was naive CD4+ T cells sorted from blood. Subset in this sample: CD45RA+ positively selected. The origin of this receptor is a man between 25 and 39 years old in good health. The CDR3 coding sequence is TGTGCCAGCAGCTTGGTTCTTCTCGCGGGGAACTCTGGGGCCAACGTCCTGACTTTC. Residues: CASSLVLLAGNSGANVLTF.